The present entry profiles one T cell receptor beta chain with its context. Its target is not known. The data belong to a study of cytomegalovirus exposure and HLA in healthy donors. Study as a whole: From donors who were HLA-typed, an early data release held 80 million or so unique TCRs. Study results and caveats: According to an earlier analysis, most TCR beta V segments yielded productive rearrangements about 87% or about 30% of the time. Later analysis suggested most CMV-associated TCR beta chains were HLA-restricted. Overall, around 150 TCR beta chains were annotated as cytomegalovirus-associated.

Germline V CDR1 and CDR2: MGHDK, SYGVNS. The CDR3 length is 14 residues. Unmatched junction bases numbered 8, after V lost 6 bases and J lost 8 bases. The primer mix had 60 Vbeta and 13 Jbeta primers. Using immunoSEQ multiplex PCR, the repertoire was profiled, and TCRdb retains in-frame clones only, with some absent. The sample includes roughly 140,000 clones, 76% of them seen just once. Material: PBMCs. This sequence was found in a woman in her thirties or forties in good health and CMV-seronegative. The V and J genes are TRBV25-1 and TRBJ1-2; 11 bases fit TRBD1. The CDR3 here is CASRGQGAVGGYTF. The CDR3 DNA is TGTGCCAGCAGAGGACAGGGGGCAGTTGGAGGCTACACCTTC.